Shown below are 21 T cell receptor beta chains from a single sample sequenced in a study of blood T cell repertoires in COVID-19. Assay used: immunoSEQ multiplex PCR; TCRdb lists only in-frame clones, some missing. The sample holds 250,000 to 350,000 clones, over 75% seen once. Specimen: peripheral blood. The receptors here all came from a woman in her fifties or sixties who had recovered from COVID-19.

The chain uses TRBV10-2 and TRBJ2-5, with D perhaps TRBD1 (5 bases). CDR3 length equals 13 residues. Trimming cost V 6 bases and J 0 bases, with 8 bases left between them. The germline V gene encodes CDR1 WSHSY and CDR2 SAAADI. Here the CDR3 reads CASRRQNQETQYF. Here the CDR3 DNA reads TGCGCCAGCAGGAGACAGAACCAAGAGACCCAGTACTTC.

A few counts support this clone. The chain links TRBV7-2 to TRBJ1-6; the D is unclear. Germline V lookup: CDR1 SGHTA, CDR2 FQGNSA. V lost 1 base, J lost 6 bases, and 13 bases lay in between. This CDR3 region has 16 residues. CDR3 in DNA: TGTGCCAGCAGCTTAGGACGGAGACGGGGTAATTCACCCCTCCACTTT. It yields the protein CASSLGRRRGNSPLHF.

V gene TRBV29-1 combines with J gene TRBJ1-2; the D is unclear. CDR3 length equals 12 residues. Trimming took 3 bases from V and 4 from J, leaving 9 bases between them. CDR1 and CDR2 from the germline V gene are SQVTM and ANQGSEA. The CDR3 loop reads CSVEPVPYGYTF. Written as DNA, the CDR3 is TGCAGCGTTGAGCCGGTTCCCTATGGCTACACCTTC.

The chain is built from TRBV3-1 (or the pseudogene TRBV3-2) and TRBJ2-1; D gene uncertain. The CDR3 has 14 residues. V lost 6 bases, J lost 8 bases, and 17 bases lay in between. Germline loops: CDR1 LGHDT, CDR2 YNNKEL (reference sequence). In DNA, the CDR3 is TGTGCCAGCAGGCAACTCGCCCAATCAGATGAGCAGTTCTTC. Its translation: CASRQLAQSDEQFF.

CDR3: CASSKDRGLNYGYTF. For the CDR3, the DNA is TGCGCCAGCAGCAAAGACAGGGGGCTAAACTATGGCTACACCTTC. The chain combines TRBV5-1 with TRBJ1-2; 10 positions match TRBD1. V lost 4 bases, J lost 2 bases, and 5 bases stayed unmatched. Germline V gene lookup returns CDR1 SGHRS and CDR2 YFSETQ. The CDR3 totals 15 residues.

The table lists this clone with many counts. V usage is TRBV4-1 and J usage is TRBJ2-3; TRBD2 agrees at 8 bases. CDR1 and CDR2 from the germline V gene are MGHRA and YSYEKL. The CDR3 is 17 amino acids. V lost 4 bases, J lost 1 base, and 10 bases stayed unmatched. The CDR3: CASSRNSGTRGTDTQYF. The CDR3 DNA sequence: TGCGCCAGCAGCCGAAATTCCGGGACTAGAGGCACAGATACGCAGTATTTT.

This chain uses TRBV29-1 with TRBJ2-5; TRBD2 matches 15 bases. The CDR3 loop spans 16 amino acids. The germline V gene has CDR1 SQVTM and CDR2 ANQGSEA. The V segment lost 3 bases and the J segment 5 bases; nucleotides outside the gene matches: 7. The DNA for the CDR3 is TGCAGCGTTGATCGGACTAGCGGGGGGGCCGAGGAGACCCAGTACTTC. The encoded protein is CSVDRTSGGAEETQYF.

This clone has only a few counts. The V and J genes are TRBV7-2 and TRBJ2-7, with D perhaps TRBD2 (6 bases). The CDR3 runs 15 residues. The germline V and J ends were trimmed by 1 base and 3 bases, with 13 bases remaining between them. Germline CDR1 reads SGHTA; CDR2 reads FQGNSA. Here the CDR3 reads CASSLVAGLNYEQYF. The DNA for the CDR3 is TGTGCCAGCAGCTTAGTGGCGGGATTGAACTACGAGCAGTACTTC. The whole variable domain, remainder taken from reference TRBV7-2 and TRBJ2-7, is GAGVSQSPSNKVTEKGKDVELRCDPISGHTALYWYRQSLGQGLEFLIYFQGNSAPDKSGLPSDRFSAERTGGSVSTLTIQRTQQEDSAVYLCASSLVAGLNYEQYFGPGTRLTVT.

Only a few counts were recorded for this clone. The chain combines TRBV18 with TRBJ2-1; 9 nucleotides match TRBD2. Unmatched junction bases numbered 9, after V lost 3 bases and J lost 6 bases. The CDR3 contains 16 residues. Germline values: CDR1 KGHSH, CDR2 LQKENI. The CDR3 loop reads CASSPSELAGLNEQFF. The DNA of the CDR3 is TGTGCCAGCTCACCGTCGGAACTAGCGGGCCTCAATGAGCAGTTCTTC.

Remarks on this clone: Other DNA sequences in the same sample also yield this CDR3. The genes are TRBV5-4 and TRBJ2-5; D gene ambiguous. The CDR3 sequence is 13 residues long. Germline CDR1 and CDR2: SGHNT and YYREEE (reference sequence). V was pared by 2 bases and J by 1 base, with 6 bases between. CDR3 sequence (DNA): TGTGCCAGCAGCTTACCCAGCCAAGAGACCCAGTACTTC. It codes for CASSLPSQETQYF.

This chain connects TRBV5-1 to TRBJ1-5; TRBD1 is a possible D gene (6 bases). Germline CDR1 is SGHRS and CDR2 is YFSETQ. CDR3 length: 15 residues. The V end lost 0 bases, the J end lost 1 base, and 8 bases lay between the germline ends. The CDR3 protein is CASSLEGGSNQPQHF. The CDR3 bases are TGCGCCAGCAGCTTGGAGGGGGGGAGCAATCAGCCCCAGCATTTT.

V is TRBV14 and J is TRBJ2-7, with D possibly TRBD1 on 5 matching bases. Germline values: CDR1 SGHDN, CDR2 FVKESK. V gave up 1 base and J gave up 2 bases, with 12 bases separating them. The CDR3 covers 15 residues. CDR3 coding DNA: TGTGCCAGCAGCCAAGTCGCAGGGAATCCCTACGAGCAGTACTTC. It encodes CASSQVAGNPYEQYF.

J is TRBJ1-4 and V is TRBV7-2, with D possibly TRBD1 on 5 matching bases. The CDR3 sequence is 14 residues long. V was pared by 1 base and J by 8 bases, with 11 bases between. Germline-derived CDR1 and CDR2 are SGHTA and FQGNSA. CDR3 sequence (DNA): TGTGCCAGCAGCTTAGGGGCAGGGCGAGAAAAACTGTTTTTT. It specifies CASSLGAGREKLFF.

The V and J genes are TRBV6-5 and TRBJ1-1; D is undetermined. CDR1 and CDR2 from the germline V gene are MNHEY and SVGAGI. Trimming left V 7 bases short and J 7 bases short, with 13 bases between. The CDR3 totals 12 residues. The CDR3 nucleotides read TGTGCCAGCAAGCGAGGCCTAATTGAAGCTTTCTTT. Its translation is CASKRGLIEAFF.

The rearrangement uses TRBV28 and TRBJ2-7; 7 nucleotides align to TRBD1. Germline values: CDR1 MDHEN, CDR2 SYDVKM. The CDR3 covers 12 residues. The V gene end was trimmed by 6 bases and the J gene end by 4 bases; junction bases not matched to a gene: 3. The CDR3, as DNA: TGTGCCAGCAGCCTGGACAGGTACGAGCAGTACTTC. Its protein is CASSLDRYEQYF.

V gene TRBV13 combines with J gene TRBJ1-2, with a tentative D call TRBD1 (5 bases). This CDR3 is 15 amino acids long. V was cut by 2 bases and J by 7 bases, with 17 bases left in between. Per germline, CDR1 PRHDT and CDR2 FYEKMQ (reference sequence). CDR3 residues: CASSLYPTEDPGYTF. CDR3 nucleotides: TGTGCCAGCAGCTTATACCCGACAGAGGACCCTGGCTACACCTTC. The entire variable domain, with the rest obtained from reference TRBV13 and TRBJ1-2, is as follows: AAGVIQSPRHLIKEKRETATLKCYPIPRHDTVYWYQQGPGQDPQFLISFYEKMQSDKGSIPDRFSAQQFSDYHSELNMSSLELGDSALYFCASSLYPTEDPGYTFGSGTRLTVV.

This clone was seen once. This chain uses TRBV6-5 with TRBJ2-1; TRBD2 matches 7 bases. The germline gives CDR1 MNHEY, CDR2 SVGAGI. J was trimmed by 4 bases and V by 8 bases; bases with no gene match: 5. The CDR3 loop spans 13 amino acids. The CDR3 coding sequence is TGTGCCAGCCGGCGCGGGGGATACAATGAGCAGTTCTTC. Amino acid sequence: CASRRGGYNEQFF.

As concerns this clone: Additional DNA sequences in this sample encode the identical CDR3. The chain links TRBV18 to TRBJ2-7; no firm D call. CDR3 length equals 12 residues. From germline, CDR1 is KGHSH and CDR2 LQKENI. The germline V and J ends were trimmed by 6 bases and 0 bases, with 6 bases remaining between them. CDR3 sequence (DNA): TGTGCCAGCTCCCCGAGCTCCTACGAGCAGTACTTC. Encoded protein: CASSPSSYEQYF.

A remark on this clone: Other DNA sequences in the same sample also yield this CDR3. The chain is built from TRBV3-1 (or the pseudogene TRBV3-2) and TRBJ2-3; possible D gene TRBD2, 6 bases. This CDR3 has 15 residues. The V end was cut by 1 base, the J end by 0 bases, with 8 bases between. CDR1 LGHDT and CDR2 YNNKEL come from the germline V gene (reference sequence). CDR3 nucleotide sequence: TGTGCCAGCAGCCAAGCCGGGGGTAGCACAGATACGCAGTATTTT. This gives the protein CASSQAGGSTDTQYF.

The CDR3 here is CASTPDRVNQPQHF. Here the CDR3 DNA reads TGTGCCAGCACCCCGGACAGGGTAAATCAGCCCCAGCATTTT. J is TRBJ1-5 and V is TRBV6-6; TRBD1 agrees at 8 bases. Germline assignment: CDR1 MNHNY and CDR2 SVGAGI (reference sequence). V lost 7 bases, J lost 4 bases, and 6 bases stayed unmatched. This CDR3 contains 14 residues.

This chain links TRBV5-8 with TRBJ2-5; D might be TRBD1 (6 bases). Deletions cut 0 bases from V and 3 bases from J, with 12 bases between. The CDR3 is 15 residues long. CDR1 and CDR2 from the germline V gene are SGHTS and YDEGEE. CDR3 sequence: CASSLDREGKETQYF. CDR3 coding DNA: TGTGCCAGCAGCTTGGACAGGGAAGGAAAAGAGACCCAGTACTTC.